This passage covers 8 T cell receptor beta chains from one sample sequenced in a study of beta chain features in type 1 diabetes. The sequenced template was cDNA made from the entire isolated RNA. Method: immunoSEQ multiplex PCR; TCRdb's copy keeps in-frame clones and lacks some. The data show 400,000 to 600,000 clones, over 25% seen once. Sequenced sample: naive CD4+ T cells from blood. Every receptor here comes from a man younger than 30 in good health.

The V gene is TRBV30, the J gene TRBJ2-1; D remains unclear. The CDR3 covers 14 residues. Trimming removed 2 bases from V and 2 bases from J, with 10 bases in between. The germline V gene has CDR1 GTSNPN and CDR2 SVGIG (reference sequence). CDR3 region: CAWSPGGTYNEQFF. The CDR3 coding sequence is TGTGCCTGGAGTCCGGGCGGAACCTACAATGAGCAGTTCTTC.

This clone was seen more than once but under ten times. The chain carries TRBV4-1 and TRBJ2-7; TRBD2 aligns across 11 bases. V gave up 1 base and J gave up 4 bases; unmatched junction bases: 6. Per the germline V gene, CDR1 is MGHRA and CDR2 is YSYEKL. The CDR3 loop spans 16 amino acids. CDR3 coding DNA: TGCGCCAGCAGCCAAGCAGAGGCTAGCGGGGGGTACGAGCAGTACTTC. Translation gives CASSQAEASGGYEQYF.

A few counts support this clone. This chain links TRBV10-3 with TRBJ2-1, with 7 bases aligning to TRBD2. CDR3 length: 15 residues. The trim removed 5 bases at V and 5 bases at J, leaving 9 bases unmatched. Germline V gene data show CDR1 as ENHRY and CDR2 as SYGVKD. DNA for the CDR3: TGTGCCATCAGTCAACAGCGGGGAGAAGACAATGAGCAGTTCTTC. Residues: CAISQQRGEDNEQFF.

The table lists this clone with a few counts. The chain couples TRBV5-4 to TRBJ2-1; 8 positions match TRBD2. This CDR3 comprises 16 residues. CDR1 is SGHNT, CDR2 YYREEE, per germline (reference sequence). The trim removed 3 bases at V and 8 bases at J, leaving 13 bases unmatched. The CDR3: CASSSRLASGQDEQFF. The DNA of the CDR3 is TGTGCCAGCAGCTCCCGACTAGCGAGTGGCCAAGATGAGCAGTTCTTC.

The CDR3 loop reads CASSSLLGRSSYNEQFF. The CDR3 DNA is TGTGCCAGCAGTTCACTCCTGGGACGGAGCTCCTACAATGAGCAGTTCTTC. The V call is TRBV27, the J call TRBJ2-1; perhaps D is TRBD1 or TRBD2 (5 bases each). The CDR3 is made up of 17 amino acids. Looked up from germline, CDR1 is MNHEY and CDR2 is SMNVEV (reference sequence). V gave up 4 bases and J gave up 0 bases, with 16 bases separating them.

The chain combines TRBV7-9 with TRBJ2-1; 9 bases agree with TRBD2. J gave up 0 bases and V 4 bases, and 4 bases lay outside the gene matches. The V gene's germline CDR1 is SEHNR and CDR2 FQNEAQ (reference sequence). The CDR3 loop spans 16 amino acids. DNA of the CDR3: TGTGCCAGCAGCTCAGCGGGAGGTGGCTCCTACAATGAGCAGTTCTTC. Its protein product is CASSSAGGGSYNEQFF.

The chain has TRBV14 and TRBJ2-1; the D call may be TRBD1 or TRBD2 (5 bases each). CDR3 length: 13 residues. CDR1 is SGHDN and CDR2 is FVKESK in the germline V gene. V dropped 3 bases and J dropped 6 bases, with 9 bases sitting between them. The CDR3 nucleotides read TGTGCCAGCAGCCAGGGACCCATCAATGAGCAGTTCTTC. The encoded protein is CASSQGPINEQFF.

This chain uses TRBV28 with TRBJ2-1; 8 nucleotides agree with TRBD1. The CDR3 is made up of 14 amino acids. V gave up 4 bases and J gave up 3 bases; unmatched junction bases: 2. The germline V gene has CDR1 MDHEN and CDR2 SYDVKM. The CDR3 here is CASSSGGVYNEQFF. CDR3 nucleotides: TGTGCCAGCAGTTCAGGGGGCGTCTACAATGAGCAGTTCTTC.